This TCR beta chain was found in a study of cytomegalovirus exposure and HLA in healthy donors. PCR employed 60 Vbeta and 13 Jbeta primers. Clones were read by immunoSEQ multiplex PCR, and TCRdb kept only the in-frame ones, dropping some. The sample contains approximately 190,000 clones, around 73% of which appear only once. Trimming stripped 2 bases from V and 0 bases from J, with 11 bases between. Germline CDR1 SGHRS, CDR2 YFSETQ. CDR3 length: 15 amino acids. The V and J genes are TRBV5-1 and TRBJ1-2; D call uncertain. The sequenced sample was PBMCs. The receptor comes from a woman in her 30s in good health and CMV-seropositive. Here the CDR3 DNA reads TGCGCCAGCAGCTTAGGTGGGCCACCTAACTATGGCTACACCTTC. This translates into CASSLGGPPNYGYTF.